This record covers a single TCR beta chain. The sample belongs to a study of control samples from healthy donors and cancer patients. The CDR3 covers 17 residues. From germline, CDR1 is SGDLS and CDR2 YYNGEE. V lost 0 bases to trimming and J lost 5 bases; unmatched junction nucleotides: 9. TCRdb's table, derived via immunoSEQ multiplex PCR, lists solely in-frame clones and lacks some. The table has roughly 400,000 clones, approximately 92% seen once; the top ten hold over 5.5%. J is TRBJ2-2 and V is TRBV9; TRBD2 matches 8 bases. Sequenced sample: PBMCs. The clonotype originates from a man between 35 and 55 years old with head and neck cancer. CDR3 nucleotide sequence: TGTGCCAGCAGCGTAGTTCGGGAGGGCCCTCAAACCGGGGAGCTGTTTTTT. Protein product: CASSVVREGPQTGELFF.